Sequencing of this T cell receptor (beta chain) was carried out in a study of blood T cell repertoires in COVID-19. Trimming removed 3 bases from V and 3 bases from J, with 5 bases in between. Per germline, CDR1 SEHNR and CDR2 FQNEAQ (reference sequence). The CDR3 has 12 residues. This clone was counted a single time. TCRdb's table, derived via immunoSEQ multiplex PCR, lists solely in-frame clones and lacks some. The data hold 150,000 or so clones, with approximately 82% observed a single time. The chain has TRBV7-9 and TRBJ1-2; D gene ambiguous. The source of this sequence is a human donor with acute or convalescent COVID-19. The donor label of this sample is uncertain. Sequenced: peripheral blood. The CDR3 region has the DNA TGTGCCAGCAGCTTTATAGACTATGGCTACACCTTC. It yields the protein CASSFIDYGYTF. The full variable domain, with the rest looked up from reference TRBV7-9 and TRBJ1-2, is DTGVSQNPRHKITKRGQNVTFRCDPISEHNRLYWYRQTLGQGPEFLTYFQNEAQLEKSRLLSDRFSAERPKGSFSTLEIQRTEQGDSAMYLCASSFIDYGYTFGSGTRLTVV.